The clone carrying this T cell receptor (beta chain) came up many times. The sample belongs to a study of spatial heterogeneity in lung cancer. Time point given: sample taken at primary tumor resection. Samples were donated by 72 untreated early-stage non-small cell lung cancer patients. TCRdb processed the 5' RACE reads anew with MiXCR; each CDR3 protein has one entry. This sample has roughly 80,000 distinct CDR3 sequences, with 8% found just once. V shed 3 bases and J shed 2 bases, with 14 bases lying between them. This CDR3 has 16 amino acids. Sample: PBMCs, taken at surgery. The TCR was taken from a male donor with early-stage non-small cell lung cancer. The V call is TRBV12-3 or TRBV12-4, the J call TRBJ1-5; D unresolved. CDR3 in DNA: TGTGCCAGCAGTTTTCGAGCACCGGCGGGCAATCAGCCCCAGCATTTT. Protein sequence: CASSFRAPAGNQPQHF.